These T cell receptor beta chains were read from a single sample in a study of OX40 agonist ivuxolimab in advanced cancers. Assay used: immunoSEQ multiplex PCR; TCRdb lists only in-frame clones, some missing. The sample records about 48,000 clones, 80% to 90% being singletons. The source material was CD4+ or CD8+ T cells sorted from blood, sampled in a trial of the OX40 agonist ivuxolimab. The source of these receptors is an adult with an advanced solid tumor such as melanoma, head and neck, liver or kidney cancer. Both conserved end residues are part of each CDR3. The D gene is left open where the match is weak. Expanded clones get a size class; other rows say once, few or many, or leave the size out.

D: -
size: -
length: 15
J: TRBJ1-4
V: TRBV5-6
CDR3: CASSSLQLGGEKLFF
DNA: TGTGCCAGCAGTTCGCTCCAATTAGGGGGGGAAAAACTGTTTTTT

D: TRBD1
size: -
length: 15
J: TRBJ1-2
V: TRBV7-2
CDR3: CASSLVQGVSFGYTF
DNA: TGTGCCAGCAGCTTAGTCCAGGGGGTAAGCTTCGGCTACACCTTC

D: -
size: -
length: 13
J: TRBJ2-7
V: TRBV28
CDR3: CASSLTGSYEQYF
DNA: TGTGCCAGCAGTTTAACAGGCTCCTACGAGCAGTACTTC

D: TRBD1
size: -
length: 15
J: TRBJ1-3
V: TRBV6-5
CDR3: CASSTTGGAGNTIYF
DNA: TGTGCCAGCAGTACCACAGGGGGCGCTGGAAACACCATATATTTT

D: TRBD1
size: -
length: 21
J: TRBJ2-6
V: TRBV14
CDR3: CASSQWYSGTGALAGANVLTF
DNA: TGTGCCAGCAGCCAATGGTATTCGGGGACAGGGGCTCTGGCTGGGGCCAACGTCCTGACTTTC

D: -
size: -
length: 15
J: TRBJ2-7
V: TRBV5-6
CDR3: CASSLVGQDIDEQYF
DNA: TGTGCCAGCAGCTTGGTAGGGCAGGATATCGACGAGCAGTACTTC

D: -
size: -
length: 14
J: TRBJ1-2
V: TRBV7-9
CDR3: CASSLEVPSYGYTF
DNA: TGTGCCAGCAGCTTAGAAGTCCCGTCCTATGGCTACACCTTC

D: -
size: -
length: 16
J: TRBJ2-1
V: TRBV27
CDR3: CASSLGLARWVNEQFF
DNA: TGTGCCAGCAGTTTGGGGCTGGCCCGATGGGTTAATGAGCAGTTCTTC

D: -
size: -
length: 13
J: TRBJ2-3
V: TRBV2
CDR3: CASSRRTTDTQYF
DNA: TGTGCCAGCAGTCGCAGGACAACAGATACGCAGTATTTT

D: TRBD1
size: -
length: 16
J: TRBJ1-5
V: TRBV19
CDR3: CASSPSGQGFDQPQHF
DNA: TGTGCCAGTAGTCCATCGGGACAGGGATTTGATCAGCCCCAGCATTTT

D: TRBD2
size: once
length: 14
J: TRBJ2-3
V: TRBV6-5
CDR3: CASSFTSGKDTQYF
DNA: TGTGCCAGCAGTTTTACTAGCGGGAAAGATACGCAGTATTTT

D: -
size: -
length: 16
J: TRBJ1-4
V: TRBV4-1
CDR3: CASSYRQLKEDEKLFF
DNA: TGCGCCAGCAGTTACAGGCAATTAAAGGAGGATGAAAAACTGTTTTTT

D: -
size: -
length: 22
J: TRBJ2-2
V: TRBV21-1
CDR3: CASSKGSIRGLTRGNFTGELFF
DNA: TGTGCCAGCAGCAAAGGGTCGATCAGGGGCCTAACCCGTGGGAACTTCACCGGGGAGCTGTTTTTT

D: TRBD1
size: -
length: 16
J: TRBJ2-2
V: TRBV9
CDR3: CASSVGTGTNTGELFF
DNA: TGTGCCAGCAGCGTCGGGACAGGGACGAACACCGGGGAGCTGTTTTTT

D: TRBD2
size: -
length: 16
J: TRBJ2-7
V: TRBV2
CDR3: CASTVIGLAGTSEQYF
DNA: TGTGCCAGCACCGTGATCGGACTAGCGGGCACTTCCGAGCAGTACTTC

D: -
size: -
length: 13
J: TRBJ2-7
V: TRBV29-1
CDR3: CSVKTQGGYEQYF
DNA: TGCAGCGTAAAGACTCAGGGGGGCTACGAGCAGTACTTC

D: -
size: -
length: 14
J: TRBJ1-1
V: TRBV29-1
CDR3: CSVEGIQGLTEAFF
DNA: TGCAGCGTTGAGGGTATACAGGGCCTCACTGAAGCTTTCTTT

D: -
size: -
length: 15
J: TRBJ1-2
V: TRBV4-1
CDR3: CASSQDLWGSYGYTF
DNA: TGCGCCAGCAGCCAAGACCTATGGGGGAGCTATGGCTACACCTTC

D: -
size: -
length: 14
J: TRBJ2-5
V: TRBV5-1
CDR3: CASSLDSLEETQYF
DNA: TGCGCCAGCAGCTTGGATAGCTTGGAAGAGACCCAGTACTTC

D: TRBD2
size: -
length: 14
J: TRBJ2-7
V: TRBV27
CDR3: CASSVSGGSYEQYF
DNA: TGTGCCAGCAGCGTTAGCGGGGGCTCCTACGAGCAGTACTTC

D: -
size: -
length: 11
J: TRBJ1-1
V: TRBV28
CDR3: CASRINMEAFF
DNA: TGTGCCAGCCGGATAAACATGGAAGCTTTCTTT

D: -
size: few
length: 15
J: TRBJ2-7
V: TRBV28
CDR3: CASTSRDHISYEQYF
DNA: TGTGCCAGCACTTCCCGGGACCACATCTCCTACGAGCAGTACTTC

D: TRBD2
size: -
length: 16
J: TRBJ2-2
V: TRBV5-1
CDR3: CASSLAKREFTGELFF
DNA: TGCGCCAGCAGCTTGGCCAAGCGGGAGTTCACCGGGGAGCTGTTTTTT

D: -
size: few
length: 13
J: TRBJ2-1
V: TRBV21-1
CDR3: CASRGQPYNEQFF
DNA: TGTGCCAGCAGAGGACAGCCTTACAATGAGCAGTTCTTC

D: -
size: -
length: 10
J: TRBJ1-1
V: TRBV20-1
CDR3: CSASRTEAFF
DNA: TGCAGTGCTAGCCGCACTGAAGCTTTCTTT